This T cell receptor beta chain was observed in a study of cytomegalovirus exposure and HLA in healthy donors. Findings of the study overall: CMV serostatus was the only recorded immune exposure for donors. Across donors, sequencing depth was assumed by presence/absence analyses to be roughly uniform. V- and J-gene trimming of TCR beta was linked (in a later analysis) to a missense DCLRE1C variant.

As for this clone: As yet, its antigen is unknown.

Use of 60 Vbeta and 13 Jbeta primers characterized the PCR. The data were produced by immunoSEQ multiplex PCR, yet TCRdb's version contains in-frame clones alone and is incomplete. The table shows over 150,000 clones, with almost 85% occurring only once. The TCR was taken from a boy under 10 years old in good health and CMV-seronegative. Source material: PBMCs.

CDR3 amino acids: CASSSMGLAYEQFF. CDR3 sequence (DNA): TGCGCCAGCAGCTCGATGGGACTAGCTTATGAGCAGTTCTTC. J is TRBJ2-1 and V is TRBV5-1; TRBD2 matches 9 bases. The V gene end was trimmed by 3 bases and the J gene end by 8 bases; junction bases not matched to a gene: 6. This CDR3 has 14 residues. The germline CDR1 and CDR2 sequences are SGHRS and YFSETQ. Supplemented by reference TRBV5-1 and TRBJ2-1, the full variable domain reads KAGVTQTPRYLIKTRGQQVTLSCSPISGHRSVSWYQQTPGQGLQFLFEYFSETQRNKGNFPGRFSGRQFSNSRSEMNVSTLELGDSALYLCASSSMGLAYEQFFGPGTRLTVL.